This T cell receptor beta chain originates from a study of cytomegalovirus exposure and HLA in healthy donors. Clones were read by immunoSEQ multiplex PCR, and TCRdb kept only the in-frame ones, dropping some. The sample lists about 130,000 clones, around four fifths occurring once. The specimen sequenced was PBMCs. This receptor was taken from a man aged 25 to 40 in good health and CMV-seropositive.

The CDR3 reads CASSSAPVGTEAFF. CDR3 nucleotides: TGTGCCAGTAGTAGCGCCCCGGTTGGCACTGAAGCTTTCTTT. V is TRBV19 and J is TRBJ1-1; D not resolved. Per germline, CDR1 LNHDA and CDR2 SQIVND (reference sequence). With 4 bases removed from V and 4 bases from J, the gap between germline ends came to 13 bases. The CDR3 runs 14 residues.